The text below deals with one TCR beta chain. These data are taken from a study of blood T cell repertoires in COVID-19. The assay was immunoSEQ multiplex PCR, and TCRdb's table has in-frame clones only and misses some. The sample includes about 98,000 clones, 84% of them seen just once. This CDR3 is 21 amino acids long. Trimming left V 0 bases short and J 0 bases short, with 21 bases between. Germline CDR1 reads MGHRA; CDR2 reads YSYEKL. The sequenced material came from peripheral blood. The TCR sequence derives from a man aged 40-50 years with active or convalescent COVID-19. V usage is TRBV4-1 and J usage is TRBJ2-6; D may be TRBD1 (6 bases). For the CDR3, the DNA is TGCGCCAGCAGCCAAGAAGCACAGGGTTGGACTCTAGTCTCTGGGGCCAACGTCCTGACTTTC. It yields the protein CASSQEAQGWTLVSGANVLTF.